This TCR beta chain is drawn from a study of cytomegalovirus exposure and HLA in healthy donors. Across the study: Around 80 million unique TCRs from HLA-typed donors were held in an early data release.

Study results and caveats: Reported findings show TCR beta sequences accurately forecast HLA-A and HLA-B alleles in most subjects.

This clone was seen a single time. Antigen specificity is unknown. PCR employed 60 Vbeta and 13 Jbeta primers. The table came from immunoSEQ multiplex PCR; TCRdb's copy has only in-frame clones and leaves some out. This table has under 300,000 clones, 80% to 95% appearing once. Trimming took 3 bases from V and 3 from J; bases not matched to a gene: 5. CDR1 and CDR2 (germline): SGHDT, YYEEEE. The length of the CDR3 is 16 residues. The sample comprised PBMCs. The clonotype was recovered from a girl aged 2-10 years in good health and CMV-seronegative. The rearrangement links TRBV5-6 to TRBJ2-3, with 12 bases fitting TRBD2. CDR3 sequence reads: CASSSATSGSTDTQYF. The CDR3 nucleotides read TGTGCCAGCAGCTCTGCGACTAGCGGGAGTACAGATACGCAGTATTTT.